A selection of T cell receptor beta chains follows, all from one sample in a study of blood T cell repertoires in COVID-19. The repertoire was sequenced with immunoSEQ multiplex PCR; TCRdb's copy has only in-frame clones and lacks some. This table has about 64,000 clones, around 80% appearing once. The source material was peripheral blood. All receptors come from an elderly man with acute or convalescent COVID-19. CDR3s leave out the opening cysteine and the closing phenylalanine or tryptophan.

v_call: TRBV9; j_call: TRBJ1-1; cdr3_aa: ASSVTGNTEAF
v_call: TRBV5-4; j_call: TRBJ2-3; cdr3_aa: ASSRPGGGSTDTQY
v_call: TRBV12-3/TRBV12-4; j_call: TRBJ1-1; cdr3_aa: ASGGVGNTEAF
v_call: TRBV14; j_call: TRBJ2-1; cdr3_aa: ASSQGLHNEQF
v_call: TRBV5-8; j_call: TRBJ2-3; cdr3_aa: ASSLEGTGITDTQY
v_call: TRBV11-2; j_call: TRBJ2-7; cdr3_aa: ASTQGQGEGEQY
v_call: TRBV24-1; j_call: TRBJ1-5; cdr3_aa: ATSDSGNQPQH
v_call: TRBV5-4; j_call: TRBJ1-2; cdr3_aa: ASNPEGQGVYT
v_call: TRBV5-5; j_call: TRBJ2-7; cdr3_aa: ASSFPPGDQLLSEQY
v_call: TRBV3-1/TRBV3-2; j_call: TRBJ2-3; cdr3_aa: ASSQGLAGRDTQY
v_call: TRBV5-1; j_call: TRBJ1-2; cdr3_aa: ASSYGSGSGYT
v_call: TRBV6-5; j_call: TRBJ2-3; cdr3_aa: ASRTGGPTDTQY
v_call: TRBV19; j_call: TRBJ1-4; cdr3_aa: ASSIRGTPNEKLF
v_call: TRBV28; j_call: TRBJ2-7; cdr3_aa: ASSLEGAGGHEQY
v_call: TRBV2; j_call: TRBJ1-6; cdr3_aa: ASKGQGYSPLH
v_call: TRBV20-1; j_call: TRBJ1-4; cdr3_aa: SASRGGADNEKLF
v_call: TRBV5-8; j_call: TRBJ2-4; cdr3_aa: ASSLGQGKNIQY
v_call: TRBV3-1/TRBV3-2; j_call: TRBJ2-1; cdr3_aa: ASSQVPGRGNEQF
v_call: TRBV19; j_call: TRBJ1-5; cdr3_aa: ASLPGGKSNQPQH
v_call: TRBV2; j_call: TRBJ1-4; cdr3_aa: ASSGQRDEKLF
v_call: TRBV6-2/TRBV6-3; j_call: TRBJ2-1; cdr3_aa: ASSYNSGYYNEQF
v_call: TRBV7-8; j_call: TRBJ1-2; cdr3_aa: ASSFLPGGNYGYT
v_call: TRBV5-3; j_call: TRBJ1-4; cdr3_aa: ARSPGLQGVNGEKLF
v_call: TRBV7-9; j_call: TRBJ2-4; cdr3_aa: ASSPTGPRDIQY
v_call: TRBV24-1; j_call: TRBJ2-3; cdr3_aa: ATSDSVGGITDTQY
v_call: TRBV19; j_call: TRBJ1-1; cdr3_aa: ASSIKGLGTEAF